The clone carrying this T cell receptor beta chain was found a few times. The PCR had 60 Vbeta and 13 Jbeta primers. The assay was immunoSEQ multiplex PCR, and TCRdb's table has in-frame clones only and misses some. The sample consists of about 140,000 clones, over 80% of them appearing once. This entry comes from a study of cytomegalovirus exposure and HLA in healthy donors. Per germline, CDR1 MNHEY and CDR2 SMNVEV (reference sequence). V lost 3 bases, J lost 3 bases, and 7 bases lay in between. There are 13 residues in the CDR3. The V gene is TRBV27, the J gene TRBJ2-3; possibly TRBD1 for D (5 bases). This sequence was found in a female donor in good health and CMV-seronegative. The sample taken for sequencing was PBMCs. The CDR3 loop is CASSFTGTDTQYF. DNA of the CDR3: TGTGCCAGCAGTTTCACAGGAACAGATACGCAGTATTTT.